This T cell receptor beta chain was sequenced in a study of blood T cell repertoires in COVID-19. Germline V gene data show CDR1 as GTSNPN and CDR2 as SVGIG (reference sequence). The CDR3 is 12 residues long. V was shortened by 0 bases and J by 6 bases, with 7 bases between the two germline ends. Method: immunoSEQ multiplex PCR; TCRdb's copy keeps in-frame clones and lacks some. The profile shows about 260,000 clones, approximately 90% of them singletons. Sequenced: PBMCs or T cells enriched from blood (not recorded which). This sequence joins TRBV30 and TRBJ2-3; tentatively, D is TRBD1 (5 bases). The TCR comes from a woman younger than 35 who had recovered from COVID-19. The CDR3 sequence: CAWSVHRDTQYF. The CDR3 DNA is TGTGCCTGGAGTGTACACAGGGATACGCAGTATTTT.